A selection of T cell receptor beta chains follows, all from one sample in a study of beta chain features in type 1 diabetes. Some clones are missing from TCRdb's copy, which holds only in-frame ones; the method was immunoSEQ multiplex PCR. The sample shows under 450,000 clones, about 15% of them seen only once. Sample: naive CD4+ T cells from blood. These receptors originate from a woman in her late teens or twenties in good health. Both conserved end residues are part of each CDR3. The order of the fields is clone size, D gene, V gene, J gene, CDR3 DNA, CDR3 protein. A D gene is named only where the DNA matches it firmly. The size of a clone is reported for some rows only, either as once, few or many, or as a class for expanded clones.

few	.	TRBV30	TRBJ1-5	TGTGCCTGGAGTGTAAGAGGGCGGAATCAGCCCCAGCATTTT	CAWSVRGRNQPQHF
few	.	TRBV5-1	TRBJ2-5	TGCGCCAGCAGCTTGGGTAGCGGTGAGACCCAGTACTTC	CASSLGSGETQYF
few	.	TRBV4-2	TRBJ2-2	TGTGCCAGCAGCCAAGCCAGGGTGTTCGGGGAGCTGTTTTTT	CASSQARVFGELFF
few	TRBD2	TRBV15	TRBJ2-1	TGTGCCACCAGCAGCGGACTAGCTGGCAATGAGCAGTTCTTC	CATSSGLAGNEQFF
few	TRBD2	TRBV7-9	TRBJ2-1	TGTGCCAGCAGCTGGACTAGCGGTCCGGGCAATGAGCAGTTCTTC	CASSWTSGPGNEQFF
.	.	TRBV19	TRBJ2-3	TGTGCCAGTAGTAAAGGCCGGGTAGATACGCAGTATTTT	CASSKGRVDTQYF
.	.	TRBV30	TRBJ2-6	TGTGCCTGGAGTCTCGGAGCCTCTGGGGCCAACGTCCTGACTTTC	CAWSLGASGANVLTF
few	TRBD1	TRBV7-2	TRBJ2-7	TGTGCCAGCAGCCCTCCGGACAGGAAAGACGAGCAGTACTTC	CASSPPDRKDEQYF
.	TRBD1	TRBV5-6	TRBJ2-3	TGTGCCAGCAGCTTTGGGACAGGGCAATTCGATACGCAGTATTTT	CASSFGTGQFDTQYF
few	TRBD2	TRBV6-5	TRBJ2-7	TGTGCCAGCAGTTGGACTAGCGGGACCTACGAGCAGTACTTC	CASSWTSGTYEQYF
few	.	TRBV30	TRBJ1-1	TGTGCCTGGGAGGGCGTCGGGCCAGCAACCGAAGCTTTCTTT	CAWEGVGPATEAFF
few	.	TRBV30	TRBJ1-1	TGTGCCTGGAGTGTAAGTCGGGTCCCGGACATAAACACTGAAGCTTTCTTT	CAWSVSRVPDINTEAFF
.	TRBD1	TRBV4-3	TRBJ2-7	TGCGCCAGCAGCCTGAAGGGGACAGGGGCTTCCTACGAGCAGTACTTC	CASSLKGTGASYEQYF
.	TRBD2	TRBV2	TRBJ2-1	TGTGCCAGCAGTGAAGGCGGGAGGCCCTACAATGAGCAGTTCTTC	CASSEGGRPYNEQFF
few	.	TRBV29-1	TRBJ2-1	TGCAGCGTTGAAGGGGGCAGGGGCTACAATGAGCAGTTCTTC	CSVEGGRGYNEQFF
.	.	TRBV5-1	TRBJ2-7	TGCGCCAGCAGCTTGACGGACAGCACCTACGAGCAGTACTTC	CASSLTDSTYEQYF
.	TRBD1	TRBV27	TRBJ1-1	TGTGCCAGCAGTTTCCGAAGGGGGCAGTTCACTGAAGCTTTCTTT	CASSFRRGQFTEAFF
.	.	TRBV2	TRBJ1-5	TGTGCCAGCAGTGACGGGAGGACACTCAGCAATCAGCCCCAGCATTTT	CASSDGRTLSNQPQHF
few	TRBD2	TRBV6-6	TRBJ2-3	TGTGCCAGCAGCGGTAGCGGGACAGATACGCAGTATTTT	CASSGSGTDTQYF
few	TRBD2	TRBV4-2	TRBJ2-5	TGTGCCAGCAGCCAAGAAGGAGCGGGAGTATTGGAGACCCAGTACTTC	CASSQEGAGVLETQYF
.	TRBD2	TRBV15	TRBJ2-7	TGTGCCACCAGTTACGGGACTACTTCCTACGAGCAGTACTTC	CATSYGTTSYEQYF
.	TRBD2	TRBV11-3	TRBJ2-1	TGTGCCAGCAGCTTAAGAGCGGGAGAAGGGAATGAGCAGTTCTTC	CASSLRAGEGNEQFF
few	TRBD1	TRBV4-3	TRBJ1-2	TGCGCCAGCAGCCAAGATGGATGGGACAGCTATGGCTACACCTTC	CASSQDGWDSYGYTF
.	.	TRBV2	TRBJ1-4	TGTGCCAGCAGTGAAGGACAGCAGGAAAAACTGTTTTTT	CASSEGQQEKLFF
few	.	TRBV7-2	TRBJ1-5	TGTGCCAGCAGCTTACGGTACGCTGGGACTTATCAGCCCCAGCATTTT	CASSLRYAGTYQPQHF
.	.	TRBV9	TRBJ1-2	TGTGCCAGCAGCTTTACGACAGCTACAAACTATGGCTACACCTTC	CASSFTTATNYGYTF
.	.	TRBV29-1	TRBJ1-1	TGCAGCGTGGTCAGGCTGACAGGGAACACTGAAGCTTTCTTT	CSVVRLTGNTEAFF